Following are 25 T cell receptor beta chains from one sample sequenced in a study of T cell clonality in common variable immunodeficiency. Some clones are missing from TCRdb's copy, which holds only in-frame ones; the method was immunoSEQ multiplex PCR. This record lists 55,000 or so clones, none seen once only, and the top ten clones contain under 6.5%. Input material: peripheral blood mononuclear cells. The source is a person aged 18 to 70 in good health.

This clone has at least ten counts. With the read ending 3 residues before the CDR3 end, the germline J gene is used to fill in that end. This chain joins TRBV18 and TRBJ2-3, with D perhaps matching TRBD1 (6 bases). The germline CDR1 and CDR2 sequences are KGHSH and LQKENI. The CDR3 has 16 amino acids. V gave up 4 bases and J gave up 2 bases, with 16 bases separating them. CDR3 bases read: TGTGCCAGCTCACGGTCCGGACAGCTTAACACAGATACG. Encoded protein: CASSRSGQLNTDT. The full CDR3 sequence reads CASSRSGQLNTDTQYF.

This clone showed up many times. The sequenced fragment ends 3 residues before the CDR3 boundary, so the rest is inferred from the germline J gene. The chain carries TRBV19 and TRBJ2-6; 8 nucleotides agree with TRBD1. The germline gives CDR1 LNHDA, CDR2 SQIVND (reference sequence). The ends lost 4 bases at V and 1 base at J; junction bases unmatched: 6. CDR3 length: 17 amino acids. The part of the CDR3 DNA that was read is TGTGCCAGTAGTAAGAGGACAGGGCAATCTGGGGCCAACGTC. Protein sequence: CASSKRTGQSGANV. Given in full, the CDR3 is CASSKRTGQSGANVLTF.

Ten or more counts support this clone. From the germline J gene comes the end of the CDR3, since the read stops 3 residues before it. The chain is built from TRBV5-1 and TRBJ1-2; weak D call: TRBD1 (5 bases). CDR1 is SGHRS and CDR2 is YFSETQ in the germline V gene. The V end was cut by 0 bases, the J end by 7 bases, with 10 bases between. This CDR3 spans 13 amino acids. CDR3 DNA (partial): TGCGCCAGCAGCTTGGGAGGGGCAGGTGGC. This translates into CASSLGGAGG. The whole CDR3 sequence reads CASSLGGAGGYTF.

There are many counts of this clone. The CDR3 end falls 3 residues outside the read, so it is completed with the germline J gene. V is TRBV28 and J is TRBJ2-7; D is undetermined. CDR1 is MDHEN, CDR2 SYDVKM, per germline. The V end was cut by 7 bases, the J end by 2 bases, with 9 bases between. This CDR3 has 12 residues. The CDR3 bases that were read are TGTGCCAGCAATTTGACTCCCTACGAG. Encoded protein: CASNLTPYE. In full, the CDR3 reads CASNLTPYEQYF.

This clone was found many times. The CDR3 goes on 3 residues after the read ends, and that part is filled in from the germline J gene. V and J are TRBV6-2 or TRBV6-3 and TRBJ1-1, with no clear D. This CDR3 comprises 13 residues. V shed 3 bases and J shed 0 bases, with 5 bases lying between them. Germline CDR1 and CDR2: MNHEY and SVGEGT. The part of the CDR3 DNA that was read is TGTGCCAGCAGTTATCAGGTGAACACTGAA. Amino acid sequence: CASSYQVNTE. The entire CDR3 sequence reads CASSYQVNTEAFF.

This clone appeared many times. The read finishes 3 residues shy of the CDR3 end, and the germline J gene is used to complete it. The rearrangement links TRBV6-1 to TRBJ1-4, with 7 bases matching TRBD1. Germline-derived CDR1 and CDR2 are MNHNS and SASEGT. V lost 0 bases to trimming and J lost 7 bases; unmatched junction nucleotides: 2. The CDR3 runs 14 residues. This CDR3 reads CASSEATGIEKLFF. CDR3 bases read: TGTGCCAGCAGTGAAGCGACAGGGATTGAAAAA.

This clone has ten or more counts. The read comes to an end 3 residues before the CDR3 does, leaving the germline J gene to fill in the end. V and J are TRBV6-2 or TRBV6-3 and TRBJ2-7; 9 bases fit TRBD2. The CDR3 totals 14 residues. V trimming: 2 bases; J trimming: 6 bases; junction bases outside the gene matches: 5. Germline V lookup: CDR1 MNHEY, CDR2 SVGEGT. CDR3 residues: CASSYAGLASEQYF. The CDR3 DNA, read in part, is TGTGCCAGCAGTTACGCGGGACTAGCATCCGAG.

About this clone: Read data end 3 residues before the CDR3 end; the end is taken from the germline J gene. The chain carries TRBV6-1 and TRBJ2-7; 11 bases fit TRBD2. The ends lost 4 bases at V and 4 bases at J; junction bases unmatched: 9. Germline values: CDR1 MNHNS, CDR2 SASEGT. There are 16 residues in the CDR3. Partial CDR3 DNA: TGTGCCAGCAGTGTTGATACCGGGACTAGCGGTTACGAG. Translated, it gives CASSVDTGTSGYE. The whole CDR3 reads CASSVDTGTSGYEQYF.

This clone showed up many times. The missing CDR3 end, 3 residues past where the read stops, is filled in from the germline J gene. The V and J genes are TRBV7-2 and TRBJ2-7; 10 nucleotides agree with TRBD1. The V and J ends lost 5 bases and 4 bases, in that order; junction bases with no gene match: 2. This CDR3 has 13 residues. Germline CDR1 reads SGHTA; CDR2 reads FQGNSA. The CDR3 DNA, read in part, is TGTGCCAGCAGCCGACAGGGGGCTTACGAG. Its translation is CASSRQGAYE. The whole CDR3 is CASSRQGAYEQYF.

This clone was detected ten times or more. Sequencing ends 3 residues short of the CDR3 end; the germline J gene provides the rest. The genes are TRBV6-4 and TRBJ2-2; D call uncertain. CDR3 size: 13 residues. CDR1 and CDR2 (germline): MRHNA, SNTAGT. V lost 0 bases and J 7 bases, leaving 6 bases between the germline ends. The CDR3 spells CASSDSEHGELFF. Partial CDR3 DNA: TGTGCCAGCAGTGACTCTGAGCACGGGGAG.

This clone appeared many times. The missing CDR3 end, 3 residues past where the read stops, is filled in from the germline J gene. The J gene is TRBJ2-2, the V gene TRBV19, with TRBD1 identical over 7 bases. This CDR3 has 14 residues. Unmatched junction bases numbered 2, after V lost 6 bases and J lost 1 base. CDR1 is LNHDA, CDR2 SQIVND, per germline (reference sequence). Incomplete CDR3 DNA: TGTGCCAGTAGCCGGACAGGGAACACCGGGGAG. It translates to CASSRTGNTGE. The full CDR3 is CASSRTGNTGELFF.

This clone was counted at least ten times. The read comes to an end 3 residues before the CDR3 does, leaving the germline J gene to fill in the end. This chain joins TRBV20-1 and TRBJ1-5; 8 bases agree with TRBD1. This CDR3 spans 14 amino acids. Germline CDR1 is DFQATT and CDR2 is SNEGSKA (reference sequence). V was pared by 4 bases and J by 2 bases, with 4 bases of the junction left unmatched. CDR3 bases read: TGCAGTGCTACCAGGGGGCTTGGCAATCAGCCC. Its translation is CSATRGLGNQP. The entire CDR3 protein reads CSATRGLGNQPQHF.

This clone was found many times. The CDR3 extends 3 residues past the end of the read, so its final part is completed from the germline J gene. The chain has TRBV5-1 and TRBJ2-1, with D perhaps TRBD2 (6 bases). Germline V gives CDR1 SGHRS, CDR2 YFSETQ. Trimming cost V 3 bases and J 5 bases, with 9 bases left between them. This CDR3 has 13 amino acids. CDR3 sequence reads: CASSWDLNNEQFF. The sequenced part of the CDR3 DNA is TGCGCCAGCAGCTGGGACTTGAACAATGAG.

This clone was detected a few times. The read halts 3 residues ahead of the CDR3 end, with the missing end drawn from the germline J gene. The rearrangement joins TRBV20-1 to TRBJ2-7, with a possible D match to TRBD1 (6 bases). The CDR3 totals 13 residues. The germline V gene has CDR1 DFQATT and CDR2 SNEGSKA (reference sequence). V was shortened by 6 bases and J by 0 bases, with 12 bases between the two germline ends. CDR3 bases read: TGCAGTGCACGGGAAGGGGGCTCCTACGAG. Translated: CSAREGGSYE. From start to end, the CDR3 is CSAREGGSYEQYF.

This clone was counted many times. The CDR3 end lies 3 residues beyond the end of the read and is filled in from the germline J gene. V gene TRBV5-1 combines with J gene TRBJ2-2; 10 bases agree with TRBD2. With V trimmed by 4 bases and J by 4 bases, 7 bases remained unmatched. The CDR3 length is 16 residues. Looked up from germline, CDR1 is SGHRS and CDR2 is YFSETQ. The part of the CDR3 DNA that was read is TGCGCCAGCAGCCCCCAAACTAGCGGGACCACCGGGGAG. Protein product: CASSPQTSGTTGE. The complete CDR3 sequence is CASSPQTSGTTGELFF.

This clone was detected many times. Sequencing ends 3 residues short of the CDR3 end; the germline J gene provides the rest. This chain uses TRBV5-1 with TRBJ1-1, with D hard to call. V lost 0 bases and J lost 1, with 7 bases in between. CDR1 and CDR2 (germline): SGHRS, YFSETQ. The CDR3 spans 14 residues. The CDR3 here is CASSLEAGNTEAFF. The covered CDR3 bases are TGCGCCAGCAGCTTGGAGGCAGGGAACACTGAA.

This clone has at least ten counts. Coverage ceases 3 residues before the CDR3 finishes, and the germline J gene fills in the end. The V and J genes are TRBV19 and TRBJ2-3, with a weak D call TRBD2 (6 bases). The CDR3 contains 16 residues. Germline values: CDR1 LNHDA, CDR2 SQIVND (reference sequence). V lost 2 bases to trimming and J lost 1 base, with 13 bases between them. The DNA read from the CDR3 is TGTGCCAGTAGTATATGGAGGGAGACAGGCACAGATACG. Translating it yields CASSIWRETGTDT. The whole CDR3 sequence is CASSIWRETGTDTQYF.

This clone was picked up many times. The CDR3 goes on 3 residues after the read ends, and that part is filled in from the germline J gene. The chain uses TRBV12-3 or TRBV12-4 and TRBJ2-5; TRBD1 agrees at 7 bases. Trimming took 6 bases from V and 1 from J; bases not matched to a gene: 8. CDR3 length: 15 residues. The part of the CDR3 DNA that was read is TGTGCCAGCAGAAACTCAGACAGGGTCCAAGAGACC. Protein: CASRNSDRVQET. The CDR3 in full is CASRNSDRVQETQYF.

In its sample, this clone was seen many times. Read sequence stops 3 residues before the CDR3 end, and the germline J gene provides the missing end. The chain joins TRBV19 to TRBJ2-1, with TRBD1 identical over 10 bases. The CDR3 contains 16 residues. With 7 bases clipped from V and 8 bases from J, the junction kept 14 bases outside the gene matches. Germline CDR1 is LNHDA and CDR2 is SQIVND (reference sequence). CDR3 bases read: TGTGCCAGTACCCTCTCGGTGGGACAGGGGCGGTATGAG. Protein: CASTLSVGQGRYE. Given in full, the CDR3 is CASTLSVGQGRYEQFF.

This clone was counted ten times or more. The read ends 3 residues before the CDR3 terminus; that terminus is restored from the germline J gene. The rearrangement joins TRBV20-1 to TRBJ2-5; TRBD1 matches 9 bases. The J segment lost 5 bases and the V segment lost 4 bases, leaving 5 bases of the junction unmatched. Germline-derived CDR1 and CDR2 are DFQATT and SNEGSKA (reference sequence). This CDR3 is built from 13 residues. Partial CDR3 DNA: TGCAGTGCTACATACAGGGGGCGGGAGACC. Protein product: CSATYRGRET. The CDR3 in full is CSATYRGRETQYF.

This clone was seen ten or more times. The read comes to an end 3 residues before the CDR3 does, leaving the germline J gene to fill in the end. V is TRBV29-1 and J is TRBJ1-2; tentatively, D is TRBD1 (6 bases). The CDR3 runs to 11 residues. The germline V gene has CDR1 SQVTM and CDR2 ANQGSEA. The ends were cut back, 4 bases at V and 5 bases at J, with 8 bases in the middle. Here the CDR3 reads CSVGTGYGYTF. The CDR3 DNA, read in part, is TGCAGCGTTGGCACAGGGTATGGC.

This clone appeared many times. The CDR3 extends 3 residues past the end of the read, so its final part is completed from the germline J gene. The chain joins TRBV2 to TRBJ1-4; the match to TRBD1 covers 9 bases. The CDR3 length is 15 residues. Trimming cost V 1 base and J 8 bases; bases outside gene matches: 5. CDR1 is SNHLY and CDR2 is FYNNEI in the germline V gene. The sequenced CDR3 bases are TGTGCCAGCAGTGAAGTACAGGGGGCGCGGGAAAAA. It encodes CASSEVQGAREK. The complete CDR3 reads CASSEVQGAREKLFF. Full variable domain (outside the CDR3, taken from reference TRBV2 and TRBJ1-4): EPEVTQTPSHQVTQMGQEVILRCVPISNHLYFYWYRQILGQKVEFLVSFYNNEISEKSEIFDDQFSVERPDGSNFTLKIRSTKLEDSAMYFCASSEVQGAREKLFFGSGTQLSVL.

This clone was seen many times. The read gets to within 3 residues of the CDR3 end, and the germline J gene fills in the rest. The gene calls are TRBV19 and TRBJ2-7; 7 bases are shared with TRBD2. J lost 2 bases, V lost 3 bases, and 4 bases had no gene match. This CDR3 region has 14 residues. Germline CDR1 LNHDA, CDR2 SQIVND (reference sequence). The part of the CDR3 DNA that was read is TGTGCCAGTAGTATGTTCGGGGGGACCTACGAG. It specifies CASSMFGGTYE. The whole CDR3 sequence reads CASSMFGGTYEQYF.

In its sample, this clone was seen many times. The missing CDR3 end, 3 residues past where the read stops, is filled in from the germline J gene. The gene calls are TRBV9 and TRBJ2-3; the match to TRBD2 covers 10 bases. CDR3 length: 14 residues. CDR1 and CDR2 from the germline V gene are SGDLS and YYNGEE. The CDR3 is CASSTGLAEETQYF. The part of the CDR3 DNA that was read is TGTGCCAGCAGCACCGGACTAGCGGAAGAGACG. Full variable domain (missing parts from reference TRBV9 and TRBJ2-3): DSGVTQTPKHLITATGQRVTLRCSPRSGDLSVYWYQQSLDQGLQFLIQYYNGEERAKGNILERFSAQQFPDLHSELNLSSLELGDSALYFCASSTGLAEETQYFGPGTRLTVL.

This clone was seen repeatedly, ten times or more. Sequencing ends 3 residues short of the CDR3 end; the germline J gene provides the rest. The chain couples TRBV5-1 to TRBJ1-2; D may be TRBD1 (6 bases). Germline-derived CDR1 and CDR2 are SGHRS and YFSETQ. V was pared by 3 bases and J by 4 bases, with 13 bases between. The CDR3 is made up of 14 amino acids. The part of the CDR3 DNA that was read is TGCGCCAGCAGCTCTGTACAGGGCGGCTATGGC. Its protein product is CASSSVQGGYG. In full, the CDR3 reads CASSSVQGGYGYTF.